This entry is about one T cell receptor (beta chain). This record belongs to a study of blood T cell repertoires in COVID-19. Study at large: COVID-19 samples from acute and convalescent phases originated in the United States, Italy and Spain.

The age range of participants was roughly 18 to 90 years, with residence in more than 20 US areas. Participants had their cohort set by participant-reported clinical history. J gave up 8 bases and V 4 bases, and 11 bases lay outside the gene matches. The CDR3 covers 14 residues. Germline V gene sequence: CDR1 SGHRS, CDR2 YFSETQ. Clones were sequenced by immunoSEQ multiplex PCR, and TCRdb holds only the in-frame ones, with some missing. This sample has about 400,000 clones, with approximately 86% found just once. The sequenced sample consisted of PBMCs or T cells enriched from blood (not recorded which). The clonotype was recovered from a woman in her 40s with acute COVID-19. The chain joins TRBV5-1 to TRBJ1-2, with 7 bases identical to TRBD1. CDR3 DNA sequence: TGCGCCAGCAGCCCAGGAGAGGGGGCAATCGGCTACACCTTC. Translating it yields CASSPGEGAIGYTF. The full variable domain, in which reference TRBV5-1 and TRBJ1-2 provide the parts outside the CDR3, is KAGVTQTPRYLIKTRGQQVTLSCSPISGHRSVSWYQQTPGQGLQFLFEYFSETQRNKGNFPGRFSGRQFSNSRSEMNVSTLELGDSALYLCASSPGEGAIGYTFGSGTRLTVV.